This TCR beta chain was captured by sequencing in a study of human T cells and chemical hapten exposure. Time point here: patch test 2, 6 weeks after DPC sensitization. Treatment meaning: therapeutic diphenylcyclopropenone sensitization with weekly scalp DPC. Via MiXCR, TCRdb re-called the RACE reads, giving one row per CDR3 protein. The repertoire holds 330,000 or so distinct CDR3 sequences, with just under 6.5% as singletons. Sequences were derived from whole blood, sampled in connection with sensitization to the hapten diphenylcyclopropenone (DPC). This sequence was found in a woman in her late teens or twenties with alopecia areata. Some clones in this sample may be carry-over from other donors' samples.

CDR3 in DNA: TGTGCCAGCAGTTTTCTCGGGGCCTCACTGAATTCACCCCTCCACTTT. This translates into CASSFLGASLNSPLHF. The chain couples TRBV28 to TRBJ1-6; tentative D call: TRBD1 (5 bases). Germline assignment: CDR1 MDHEN and CDR2 SYDVKM. V was shortened by 3 bases and J by 7 bases, with 16 bases between the two germline ends. The CDR3 has 16 residues.